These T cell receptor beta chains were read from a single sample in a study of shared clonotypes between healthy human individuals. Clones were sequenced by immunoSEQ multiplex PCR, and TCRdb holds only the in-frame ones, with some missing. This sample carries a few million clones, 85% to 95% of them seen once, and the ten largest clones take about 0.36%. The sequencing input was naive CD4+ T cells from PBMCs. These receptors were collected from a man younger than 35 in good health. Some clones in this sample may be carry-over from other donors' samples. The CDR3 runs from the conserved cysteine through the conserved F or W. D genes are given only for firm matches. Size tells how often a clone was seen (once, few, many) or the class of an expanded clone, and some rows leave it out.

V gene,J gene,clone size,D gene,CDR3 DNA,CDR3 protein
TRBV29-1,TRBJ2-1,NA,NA,TGCAGCGCCGACGGGACAGGGGGCCGCGGGACTAGCGGGAACCATTACAATGAGCAGTTCTTC,CSADGTGGRGTSGNHYNEQFF
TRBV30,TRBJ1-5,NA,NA,TGTGCCTGGGAAGTCGGACACGGCGGTCAGCCCCAGCATTTT,CAWEVGHGGQPQHF
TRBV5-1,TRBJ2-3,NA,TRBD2,TGCGCCAGCTCTAGCGGGAGTTCCACAGATACGCAGTATTTT,CASSSGSSTDTQYF
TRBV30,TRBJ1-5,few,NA,TGTGCCTGGAGCGACAGGTCAAATCAGCCCCAGCATTTT,CAWSDRSNQPQHF
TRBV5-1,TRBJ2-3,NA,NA,TGCGCCAGCAGAAGCATCACTAGCACAGATACGCAGTATTTT,CASRSITSTDTQYF
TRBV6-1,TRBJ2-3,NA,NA,TGTGCCAGCAGTGAACCTACAGATACGCAGTATTTT,CASSEPTDTQYF
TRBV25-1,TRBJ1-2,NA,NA,TGTGCCAGCAGTGCCCCTGGACAGTTGTTCTATGGCTACACCTTC,CASSAPGQLFYGYTF
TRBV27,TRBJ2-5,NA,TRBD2,TGTGCCAGCAGTTTGGCTCTAGCGGAAGAGACCCAGTACTTC,CASSLALAEETQYF
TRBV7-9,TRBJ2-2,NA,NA,TGTGCCACCGGACAGCTTACCGGGGAGCTGTTTTTT,CATGQLTGELFF
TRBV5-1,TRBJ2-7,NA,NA,TGCGCCAGCAGCTTGGCCCCGCGGAGCTACGAGCAGTACTTC,CASSLAPRSYEQYF
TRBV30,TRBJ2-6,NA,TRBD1,TGTGCCTGGAGTGTCCTTGGACAGGCTCCTAACCGGGGCTCTGGGGCCAACGTCCTGACTTTC,CAWSVLGQAPNRGSGANVLTF
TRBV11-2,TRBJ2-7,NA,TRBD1,TGTGCCAGCAGCTGGGGACAGGGTCAGCAGTACTTC,CASSWGQGQQYF
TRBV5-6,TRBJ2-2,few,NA,TGTGCCAGCAGCTTGGCTGCGGGGCTTGTAGCCGGGGAGCTGTTTTTT,CASSLAAGLVAGELFF
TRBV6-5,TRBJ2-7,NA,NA,TGTGCCACTTCGACAGGTTACTCCTACGAGCATTACTTC,CATSTGYSYEHYF
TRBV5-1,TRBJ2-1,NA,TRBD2,TGCGCCAGCAGCACCGGACTAGCCGGATCCTACAATGAGCAGTTCTTC,CASSTGLAGSYNEQFF
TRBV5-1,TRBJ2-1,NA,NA,TGCGCCAGCAGCTTCTACCGCGGAACAATGAGGCAGTTCTTC,CASSFYRGTMRQFF
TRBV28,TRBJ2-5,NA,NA,TGTGCCAGCAGTTTCTCCGTCCCAAAGGAGACCCAGTACTTC,CASSFSVPKETQYF
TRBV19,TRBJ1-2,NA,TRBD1,TGTGCCAGTAGTATGAAGGACAGGCTGTATGGCTACACCTTC,CASSMKDRLYGYTF
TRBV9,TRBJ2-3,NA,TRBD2,TGTGCCAGCGGGACTAGCGGCACAGATACGCAGTATTTT,CASGTSGTDTQYF
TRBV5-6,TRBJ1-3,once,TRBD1,TGTGCCAGCAGCCGACAGGGGGCAAACACCATATATTTT,CASSRQGANTIYF
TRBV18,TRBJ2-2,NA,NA,TGTGCCAGCTCACCTCTCCAACACTCTAACACCGGGGAGCTGTTTTTT,CASSPLQHSNTGELFF
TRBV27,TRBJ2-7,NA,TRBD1,TGTGCCAGCAGTGCCCCCGGACAGGGCTACGAGCAGTACTTC,CASSAPGQGYEQYF
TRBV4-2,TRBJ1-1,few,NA,TGTGCCAGCAGCCAAGTAATTGGTGAAGCTGAAGCTTTCTTT,CASSQVIGEAEAFF
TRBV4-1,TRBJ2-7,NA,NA,TGCGCCAGCAGCCAAGAACGCAGGGGGGCGAGCTACGAGCAGTACTTC,CASSQERRGASYEQYF
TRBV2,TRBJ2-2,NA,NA,TGTGCCAGCAGTGCCCGGGCCCTTAACACCGGGGAGCTGTTTTTT,CASSARALNTGELFF
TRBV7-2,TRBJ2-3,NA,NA,TGTGCCAGCAGCTACTGGGGGGCCGGGACCCGGCCGGATACGCAGTATTTT,CASSYWGAGTRPDTQYF
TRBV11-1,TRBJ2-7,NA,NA,TGTGCCAGCAGCTTTAGCGTAAACTACGAGCAGTACTTC,CASSFSVNYEQYF
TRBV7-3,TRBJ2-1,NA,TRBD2,TGTGCCAGCAGCTTACGGTTAGCGGGGAACAATGAGCAGTTCTTC,CASSLRLAGNNEQFF
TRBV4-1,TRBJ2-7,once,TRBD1,TGCGCCAGCAGCCAAGCGGACAGGGATGCCTACGAGCAGTACTTC,CASSQADRDAYEQYF
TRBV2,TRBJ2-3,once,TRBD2,TGTGCCAGCAGTTCTGCCGGGACTAGGAGTGGAGATACGCAGTATTTT,CASSSAGTRSGDTQYF
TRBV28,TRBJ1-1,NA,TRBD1,TGTGCCAGCAGGAGGGGACAGGGATTTACTGAAGCTTTCTTT,CASRRGQGFTEAFF
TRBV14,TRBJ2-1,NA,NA,TGTGCCAGCAGCCAAGATATTGGACAGACCTACAATGAGCAGTTCTTC,CASSQDIGQTYNEQFF
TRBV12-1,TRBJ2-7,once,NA,TGTGCCAGCAGCCCTGACATCTCCGGTGGCAACGAGCAGTACTTC,CASSPDISGGNEQYF